A selection of T cell receptor beta chains follows, all from one sample in a study of cytomegalovirus exposure and HLA in healthy donors. Sequenced by immunoSEQ multiplex PCR; TCRdb stores in-frame clones only, minus some. The top ten hold 5.1% of the sample, which has roughly 140,000 clones, 80% seen once. The sample was PBMCs. The receptors shown here come from a male donor in good health and CMV-seronegative. Each CDR3 is given with its conserved first and last residue. The order of the fields is V gene, D gene, J gene, clone size, CDR3 DNA, CDR3 protein. D genes are given only for firm matches. Rows may omit the clone size; those that give it use once, few, many or a size class.

V: TRBV28
D: NA
J: TRBJ1-1
size: NA
DNA: TGTGCCAGCAGTCAGGGCCTGAACACTGAAGCTTTCTTT
CDR3: CASSQGLNTEAFF

V: TRBV11-2
D: NA
J: TRBJ2-7
size: NA
DNA: TGTGCCAGCGGCCCGCGGGGGCTCTACGAGCAGTACTTC
CDR3: CASGPRGLYEQYF

V: TRBV4-1
D: TRBD1
J: TRBJ1-1
size: NA
DNA: TGCGCCAGCAGCCCGATATTTGGGACAGGGGTCGTGGAGGCTTTCTTT
CDR3: CASSPIFGTGVVEAFF

V: TRBV5-1
D: NA
J: TRBJ2-3
size: few
DNA: TGCGCCAGCAGCGAGACAGAGCCAGATACGCAGTATTTT
CDR3: CASSETEPDTQYF

V: TRBV5-1
D: NA
J: TRBJ2-1
size: few
DNA: TGCGCCAGCAGCTTAGGGGCAGCTACTTACAATGAGCAGTTCTTC
CDR3: CASSLGAATYNEQFF

V: TRBV5-4
D: NA
J: TRBJ1-2
size: NA
DNA: TGTGCCAGCAGCTTGGAAGGGGCCTATGCTAACTATGGCTACACCTTC
CDR3: CASSLEGAYANYGYTF

V: TRBV28
D: TRBD1
J: TRBJ1-2
size: NA
DNA: TGTGCCAGCAGTACACAGGGGCCGAGTTATGGCTACACCTTC
CDR3: CASSTQGPSYGYTF

V: TRBV7-2
D: NA
J: TRBJ2-2
size: NA
DNA: TGTGCCAGCAGCTTAAGCGGAACCGGGGAGCTGTTTTTT
CDR3: CASSLSGTGELFF

V: TRBV30
D: NA
J: TRBJ1-1
size: NA
DNA: TGTGCCTGGAGTGCCTTAGCCGAAGCTTTCTTT
CDR3: CAWSALAEAFF

V: TRBV5-6
D: TRBD1
J: TRBJ1-1
size: once
DNA: TGTGCCAGCAGCTTAACAGGGGGCGGACCTGAAGCTTTCTTT
CDR3: CASSLTGGGPEAFF

V: TRBV5-8
D: NA
J: TRBJ2-7
size: NA
DNA: TGTGCCAGCAGTGTTATCCAGGAGGGCGAGCAGTACTTC
CDR3: CASSVIQEGEQYF

V: TRBV7-9
D: TRBD1
J: TRBJ2-5
size: NA
DNA: TGTGCCAGCAGCTTATCGGACAGGATTATGGAGACCCAGTACTTC
CDR3: CASSLSDRIMETQYF

V: TRBV30
D: TRBD1
J: TRBJ1-3
size: NA
DNA: TGTGCCTGGACCCCTCGGGGGACAGGGTTTGGAAACACCATATATTTT
CDR3: CAWTPRGTGFGNTIYF

V: TRBV6-6
D: NA
J: TRBJ1-1
size: NA
DNA: TGTGCCAGCAGTAGGGACACATACACTGAAGCTTTCTTT
CDR3: CASSRDTYTEAFF

V: TRBV28
D: NA
J: TRBJ1-5
size: once
DNA: TGTGCCAGCAGTTTAGCTGGACGCGGGGGTCAGCCCCAGCATTTT
CDR3: CASSLAGRGGQPQHF

V: TRBV5-1
D: NA
J: TRBJ1-1
size: NA
DNA: TGCGCCAGCAGCTCTCCGGAGGGAACGGAAGCTTTCTTT
CDR3: CASSSPEGTEAFF

V: TRBV13
D: TRBD1
J: TRBJ2-7
size: NA
DNA: TGTGCCAGCAGCTCCGGGACAGAGCGCTACGAGCAGTACTTC
CDR3: CASSSGTERYEQYF

V: TRBV6-5
D: NA
J: TRBJ1-1
size: NA
DNA: TGTGCCAGCAGCAGACCCACAGGGAACACTGAAGCTTTCTTT
CDR3: CASSRPTGNTEAFF

V: TRBV5-1
D: NA
J: TRBJ2-1
size: once
DNA: TGCGCCAGCAGCTTGCCGGCAGGGCGCTACAATGAGCAGTTCTTC
CDR3: CASSLPAGRYNEQFF

V: TRBV10-3
D: NA
J: TRBJ1-6
size: once
DNA: TGTGCCATCAGTGAGAGACAGGCTGAGGGTTCACCCCTCCACTTT
CDR3: CAISERQAEGSPLHF

V: TRBV5-1
D: TRBD2
J: TRBJ2-3
size: NA
DNA: TGCGCCAGCAGCTTGCTTCGACTAGCGGGGGATACGCAGTATTTT
CDR3: CASSLLRLAGDTQYF

V: TRBV19
D: NA
J: TRBJ2-2
size: NA
DNA: TGTGCCAGTAGTATAGTGGGCAGGGCTCTGGCCGGGGAGCTGTTTTTT
CDR3: CASSIVGRALAGELFF

V: TRBV6-1
D: TRBD1
J: TRBJ1-2
size: NA
DNA: TGTGCCAGCAGCGGAAGACAGGGGGCTTCCTATGGCTACACCTTC
CDR3: CASSGRQGASYGYTF

V: TRBV7-9
D: TRBD1
J: TRBJ1-2
size: NA
DNA: TGTGCCAGCAGTCCATCTTTCAGGGGGCATTCGGAAGGCTACACCTTC
CDR3: CASSPSFRGHSEGYTF

V: TRBV11-2
D: NA
J: TRBJ1-2
size: NA
DNA: TGTGCCAGCAGCTTCAGGGGTGGCTACACCTTC
CDR3: CASSFRGGYTF

V: TRBV7-6
D: NA
J: TRBJ2-1
size: NA
DNA: TGTGCCAGCAGCTTCAACCAGGCGGGTGAGCAGTTCTTC
CDR3: CASSFNQAGEQFF

V: TRBV7-9
D: NA
J: TRBJ2-7
size: NA
DNA: TGTGCCAGCAGCTTCGATCTCGAGCGCAACTACGAGCAGTACTTC
CDR3: CASSFDLERNYEQYF

V: TRBV6-1
D: NA
J: TRBJ1-5
size: NA
DNA: TGTGCCAGCAGTGAAATGGTGGGGGCCGGCTATCAGCCCCAGCATTTT
CDR3: CASSEMVGAGYQPQHF

V: TRBV30
D: NA
J: TRBJ1-1
size: NA
DNA: TGTGCCTGGGAACCGGGCCTGGGGAGGAACACTGAAGCTTTCTTT
CDR3: CAWEPGLGRNTEAFF

V: TRBV19
D: TRBD2
J: TRBJ2-1
size: NA
DNA: TGTGCCAGCGGCCTGGGACTAGCGGGGGGCCTTTACTACAATGAGCAGTTCTTC
CDR3: CASGLGLAGGLYYNEQFF

V: TRBV12-2
D: NA
J: TRBJ1-6
size: NA
DNA: TGTGCAAGTCGACTCACACAGGGCGTGGATTCACCCCTCCACTTT
CDR3: CASRLTQGVDSPLHF

V: TRBV10-3
D: NA
J: TRBJ1-2
size: NA
DNA: TGTGCCATCAGTGCAGGGATTAACTATGGCTACACCTTC
CDR3: CAISAGINYGYTF

V: TRBV5-1
D: NA
J: TRBJ2-2
size: NA
DNA: TGCGCCAGCAGCCTGAACACCGGGGAGCTGTTTTTT
CDR3: CASSLNTGELFF

V: TRBV30
D: NA
J: TRBJ2-1
size: NA
DNA: TGTGCCTGGAGCGGGGTGCGGAATGAGCAGTTCTTC
CDR3: CAWSGVRNEQFF

V: TRBV7-8
D: TRBD1
J: TRBJ1-5
size: once
DNA: TGTGCCAGCAGCTTAGTGCAGGGGGGCAATCAGCCCCAGCATTTT
CDR3: CASSLVQGGNQPQHF

V: TRBV10-1
D: NA
J: TRBJ2-2
size: NA
DNA: TGCGCCAGCAGGGAGGGTCCTATCACCGGGGAGCTGTTTTTT
CDR3: CASREGPITGELFF

V: TRBV4-3
D: TRBD1
J: TRBJ1-1
size: few
DNA: TGCGCCAGCAGCCAAATAACCGGGACAGGGTTTTCTGAAGCTTTCTTT
CDR3: CASSQITGTGFSEAFF

V: TRBV5-4
D: NA
J: TRBJ2-1
size: NA
DNA: TGTGCCAGCAGCTTTTCATTGAATGAGCAGTTCTTC
CDR3: CASSFSLNEQFF

V: TRBV29-1
D: NA
J: TRBJ2-7
size: NA
DNA: TGCAGCGTGGCGGACTACTACGAGCAGTACTTC
CDR3: CSVADYYEQYF

V: TRBV11-2
D: TRBD1
J: TRBJ1-2
size: NA
DNA: TGTGCCAGCAGCTTAGAGACAGGGGGTTCGGGCTACACCTTC
CDR3: CASSLETGGSGYTF

V: TRBV5-1
D: TRBD2
J: TRBJ2-2
size: NA
DNA: TGCGCCAGCAGCTTGGACCTAGCGGGGGTTCTTCGGGAGCTGTTTTTT
CDR3: CASSLDLAGVLRELFF

V: TRBV4-1
D: TRBD2
J: TRBJ2-1
size: NA
DNA: TGCGCCAGCAGCCAAGACCCAGCGCGGGGGGAAAATGAGCAGTTCTTC
CDR3: CASSQDPARGENEQFF

V: TRBV2
D: NA
J: TRBJ2-7
size: NA
DNA: TGTGCCAGCAGTGACGGGACAAGCTACGAGCAGTACTTC
CDR3: CASSDGTSYEQYF

V: TRBV19
D: NA
J: TRBJ1-3
size: NA
DNA: TGTGCCAGTACGACTCCCCACTCTGGAAACACCATATATTTT
CDR3: CASTTPHSGNTIYF

V: TRBV7-2
D: NA
J: TRBJ1-6
size: NA
DNA: TGTGCCAGCAGCATCCTCCCGACACCAAATTCACCCCTCCACTTT
CDR3: CASSILPTPNSPLHF

V: TRBV11-2
D: NA
J: TRBJ2-7
size: NA
DNA: TGTGCCAGCAGCTTTGGGGCGGGAAGCTCCTACGAGCAGTACTTC
CDR3: CASSFGAGSSYEQYF